The rows below give T cell receptor beta chains drawn from one sample of a study of blood T cell repertoires in COVID-19. The method was immunoSEQ multiplex PCR; TCRdb's version includes in-frame clones alone and lacks a portion of them. The sample lists fewer than 90,000 clones; roughly 91% were seen once. The sample consisted of peripheral blood. These receptors were taken from a human donor in a cohort sampled during active COVID-19. CDR3s include the opening cysteine and the closing phenylalanine or tryptophan. D genes are given only for firm matches. Size is omitted from some rows. Given values are once, few, many or a class for expanded clones.

TRBJ2-7,many,TRBD1,TRBV7-9,13,CATNRGTGHEQYF,TGTGCCACCAACAGGGGGACGGGACACGAGCAGTACTTC
TRBJ1-1,-,TRBD1,TRBV14,17,CASSQGQGPLTNTEAFF,TGTGCCAGCAGCCAGGGACAGGGCCCCCTCACGAACACTGAAGCTTTCTTT
TRBJ2-1,-,TRBD1,TRBV3-1/TRBV3-2,22,CASSQEKLKGQGYFRSYNEQFF,TGTGCCAGCAGCCAAGAGAAACTAAAGGGACAGGGGTATTTCCGCTCCTACAATGAGCAGTTCTTC
TRBJ1-1,-,-,TRBV10-3,12,CAIHGWNTEAFF,TGTGCCATCCACGGGTGGAACACTGAAGCTTTCTTT
TRBJ2-3,-,-,TRBV5-8,14,CASSSRDWGDTQYF,TGTGCCAGCAGCTCACGGGATTGGGGAGATACGCAGTATTTT
TRBJ1-2,-,TRBD1,TRBV30,13,CAWSAGTGYGYTF,TGTGCCTGGAGTGCCGGGACAGGGTATGGCTACACCTTC
TRBJ2-3,-,-,TRBV19,14,CASRQGISTDTQYF,TGTGCCAGTAGACAGGGCATAAGCACAGATACGCAGTATTTT
TRBJ2-5,-,-,TRBV3-1/TRBV3-2,14,CASSQGSGVETQYF,TGTGCCAGCAGCCAAGGGTCAGGGGTGGAGACCCAGTACTTC
TRBJ2-1,-,-,TRBV6-5,15,CASSSTGGLDNEQFF,TGTGCCAGCAGTTCCACCGGGGGACTCGACAATGAGCAGTTCTTC
TRBJ1-5,-,-,TRBV7-2,15,CASSLDAGAGQPQHF,TGTGCCAGCAGCTTAGATGCCGGGGCGGGGCAGCCCCAGCATTTT
TRBJ2-7,-,TRBD2,TRBV19,17,CASSMSGGVAGPYEQYF,TGTGCCAGTAGTATGAGCGGTGGAGTAGCGGGTCCTTACGAGCAGTACTTC
TRBJ2-1,-,-,TRBV5-4,14,CASSWGSSYNEQFF,TGTGCCAGCAGCTGGGGCTCGTCCTACAATGAGCAGTTCTTC
TRBJ2-1,once,-,TRBV6-2/TRBV6-3,13,CASSYSEKGKQFF,TGTGCCAGCAGTTACTCCGAGAAGGGGAAACAGTTCTTC
TRBJ2-1,once,TRBD1,TRBV6-5,15,CASSTRDSSYNEQFF,TGTGCCAGCAGTACCCGGGACAGCTCCTACAATGAGCAGTTCTTC
TRBJ2-5,once,TRBD1,TRBV18,15,CASSPPGQQEETQYF,TGTGCCAGCTCACCGCCGGGACAGCAAGAAGAGACCCAGTACTTC
TRBJ2-5,-,TRBD1,TRBV19,14,CASKETGGLETQYF,TGTGCCAGTAAAGAGACAGGGGGCTTGGAGACCCAGTACTTC
TRBJ1-5,-,-,TRBV27,15,CASSLSPMGSQPQHF,TGTGCCAGCAGTTTATCGCCCATGGGGAGTCAGCCCCAGCATTTT
TRBJ1-5,-,-,TRBV18,15,CASSPLGGGDQPQHF,TGTGCCAGCTCACCACTGGGAGGAGGGGATCAACCCCAGCATTTT
TRBJ1-3,-,TRBD1,TRBV7-6,17,CASSLVAGGASGNTIYF,TGTGCCAGCAGCTTAGTAGCAGGGGGCGCGTCTGGAAACACCATATATTTT
TRBJ2-1,-,TRBD2,TRBV19,18,CASSPHPGTSGSYNEQFF,TGTGCCAGTAGTCCCCATCCCGGGACTAGCGGCTCCTACAATGAGCAGTTCTTC
TRBJ2-3,once,TRBD1,TRBV4-2,15,CASSQERQGMDTQYF,TGTGCCAGCAGCCAAGAACGACAGGGGATGGATACGCAGTATTTT
TRBJ2-1,-,TRBD2,TRBV4-1,15,CASSPVTSANNEQFF,TGCGCCAGCAGCCCCGTGACTAGCGCTAACAATGAGCAGTTCTTC
TRBJ1-2,-,-,TRBV7-2,15,CASSSPGGGSVGYTF,TGTGCCAGCAGCTCTCCTGGGGGGGGAAGCGTTGGCTACACCTTC
TRBJ2-2,-,TRBD1,TRBV5-3,17,CARSQKTGGLDTGELFF,TGTGCCAGAAGCCAGAAAACAGGGGGTTTGGACACCGGGGAGCTGTTTTTT
TRBJ2-6,-,TRBD2,TRBV28,17,CASSRTSGTSGANVLTF,TGTGCCAGCAGCCGGACTAGCGGGACCTCTGGGGCCAACGTCCTGACTTTC
TRBJ1-5,-,TRBD1,TRBV10-3,13,CAIRWDRGQPQHF,TGTGCCATCAGGTGGGACAGGGGCCAGCCCCAGCATTTT
TRBJ2-5,-,TRBD1,TRBV4-1,15,CASSQAGQGVETQYF,TGCGCCAGCAGCCAAGCGGGACAGGGGGTCGAGACCCAGTACTTC
TRBJ2-7,-,TRBD2,TRBV28,16,CASSFGTSGSHYEQYF,TGTGCCAGCAGTTTCGGGACTAGCGGGAGTCACTACGAGCAGTACTTC
TRBJ2-5,-,TRBD1,TRBV10-2,15,CASSEGGQGIETQYF,TGCGCCAGCAGTGAGGGGGGACAGGGTATAGAGACCCAGTACTTC
TRBJ2-7,once,-,TRBV28,15,CASSAAGGRSYEQYF,TGTGCCAGCAGTGCCGCCGGAGGGAGGTCCTACGAGCAGTACTTC
TRBJ2-5,-,-,TRBV24-1,16,CATSVGGAGYQETQYF,TGTGCCACCAGTGTTGGGGGCGCAGGATATCAAGAGACCCAGTACTTC
TRBJ2-1,-,TRBD2,TRBV3-1/TRBV3-2,13,CASSQLASAEQFF,TGTGCCAGCAGTCAACTAGCGTCAGCGGAGCAGTTCTTC
TRBJ2-3,-,-,TRBV5-4,15,CASSYGDGYTDTQYF,TGTGCCAGCAGCTACGGGGATGGGTACACAGATACGCAGTATTTT
TRBJ1-6,medium-sized,-,TRBV5-6,15,CASSPRTEIYSPLHF,TGTGCCAGCAGCCCGAGGACAGAAATCTATTCACCCCTCCACTTT
TRBJ1-1,-,TRBD1,TRBV3-1/TRBV3-2,12,CASSPDRVLAFF,TGTGCCAGCAGCCCCGACAGGGTGCTCGCTTTCTTT
TRBJ2-1,-,TRBD2,TRBV20-1,11,CSARLAGGEFF,TGCAGTGCTAGACTAGCCGGGGGGGAATTCTTC
TRBJ1-5,-,TRBD1,TRBV27,20,CASSRFIPGQGWRGNQPQHF,TGTGCCAGCAGTCGGTTTATTCCGGGACAGGGGTGGAGGGGCAATCAGCCCCAGCATTTT
TRBJ2-7,-,-,TRBV18,15,CASSPPSAYFYEQYF,TGTGCCAGCTCACCACCCTCAGCGTACTTCTACGAGCAGTACTTC
TRBJ1-1,-,TRBD1,TRBV5-1,14,CASSPQGGNTEAFF,TGCGCCAGCAGCCCGCAGGGGGGGAACACTGAAGCTTTCTTT
TRBJ1-3,once,TRBD1,TRBV5-1,13,CASSPQGLDTIYF,TGCGCCAGCAGCCCACAGGGGTTAGACACCATATATTTT
TRBJ2-3,-,TRBD2,TRBV4-2,18,CASSRRKSAGAGTDTQYF,TGTGCCAGCAGCCGCCGCAAGTCCGCGGGAGCGGGCACAGATACGCAGTATTTT
TRBJ2-3,-,TRBD1,TRBV9,19,CASSGGTGGSGNRPGTQYF,TGTGCCAGCAGCGGTGGGACAGGGGGATCTGGGAATCGTCCAGGTACGCAGTATTTT
TRBJ1-4,-,-,TRBV18,14,CASSPRRAGEKLFF,TGTGCCAGCTCACCACGCAGGGCCGGGGAAAAACTGTTTTTT
TRBJ1-2,once,-,TRBV6-4,17,CARKLLQGIGANYGYTF,TGTGCCAGGAAACTACTCCAGGGGATCGGAGCTAACTATGGCTACACCTTC
TRBJ1-1,few,-,TRBV7-2,14,CASSSVGGNTEAFF,TGTGCCAGCAGCTCGGTAGGGGGAAACACTGAAGCTTTCTTT
TRBJ1-1,-,-,TRBV2,13,CASSGQPGTEAFF,TGTGCCAGCAGCGGACAGCCGGGCACTGAAGCTTTCTTT
TRBJ1-5,-,TRBD1,TRBV5-6,15,CASSQGVGGNQPQHF,TGTGCCAGCAGCCAGGGGGTTGGGGGCAATCAGCCCCAGCATTTT
TRBJ2-1,-,TRBD2,TRBV19,18,CASSMELAGVPPYNEQFF,TGTGCCAGTAGTATGGAGCTAGCGGGAGTCCCCCCCTACAATGAGCAGTTCTTC
TRBJ1-1,-,-,TRBV7-9,12,CASSHGNTEAFF,TGTGCCAGCAGCCACGGGAACACTGAAGCTTTCTTT
TRBJ2-3,-,TRBD2,TRBV20-1,13,CSASGGRGNTQYF,TGCAGTGCTAGTGGCGGGAGGGGAAATACGCAGTATTTT
TRBJ2-5,-,-,TRBV5-1,13,CASSFQGQETQYF,TGCGCCAGCAGCTTCCAGGGCCAAGAGACCCAGTACTTC
TRBJ2-7,-,-,TRBV7-9,16,CASSTETAPTPYEQYF,TGTGCCAGCAGCACTGAGACAGCCCCCACCCCCTACGAGCAGTACTTC